A single sample is the source of the 21 T cell receptor beta chains below, sequenced in a study of identical twins. In TCRdb, the 5' RACE reads were re-called with MiXCR into one record per CDR3 protein. The sample lists approximately 690,000 distinct CDR3 sequences, roughly 6% seen once, with around 1.9% in the top ten. Sequenced input: naive T cells sorted from blood. Receptor source: a young man in good health.

In its sample, this clonotype was seen once. A much larger clone is a single base away; this may be a read error. Because it lacks the conserved phenylalanine or tryptophan at the end, this CDR3 is likely a read error. J is TRBJ2-1 and V is TRBV5-1; no clear D. V was trimmed by 0 bases and J by 13 bases, leaving 14 bases between them. The germline V gene has CDR1 SGHRS and CDR2 YFSETQ. The CDR3 totals 13 residues. The CDR3 DNA is TGCGCCAGCAGCTTGGAACCGGAAGGGCAACAGTTCATC. Its translation is CASSLEPEGQQFI.

This clonotype was counted at least ten times. The CDR3 region has the DNA TGTGCCAGCAGTTTTCTGGGACAGGGGTCCCACGAGCAGTACTTC. It encodes CASSFLGQGSHEQYF. This chain joins TRBV27 and TRBJ2-7, with TRBD1 matching 10 bases. The CDR3 loop spans 15 amino acids. Per germline, CDR1 MNHEY and CDR2 SMNVEV (reference sequence). V gave up 3 bases and J gave up 5 bases; unmatched junction bases: 7.

This clonotype was recorded many times. In nucleotides, the CDR3 is TGTGCCATCAGTGGGCCAGGGGCGGAGGCCCCCCGCACAGATACGCAGTATTTT. The encoded protein is CAISGPGAEAPRTDTQYF. V gene TRBV10-3 combines with J gene TRBJ2-3; tentative D call: TRBD1 (6 bases). This CDR3 has 18 residues. CDR1 and CDR2 from the germline V gene are ENHRY and SYGVKD. V lost 4 bases to trimming and J lost 1 base, with 21 bases between them.

This clonotype has at least ten counts. Written as DNA, the CDR3 is TGTGCCAGCCATGGCGCGTTAGCCAAAAACATTCAGTACTTC. Its protein is CASHGALAKNIQYF. The rearrangement joins TRBV12-3 or TRBV12-4 to TRBJ2-4; D remains ambiguous. The CDR3 extends over 14 amino acids. V lost 8 bases and J lost 0, with 11 bases in between.

This clonotype was seen many times. J is TRBJ2-1 and V is TRBV24-1; 7 bases fit TRBD2. The CDR3 covers 14 residues. Germline values: CDR1 KGHDR, CDR2 SFDVKD. The V gene end was trimmed by 8 bases and the J gene end by 4 bases; junction bases not matched to a gene: 7. CDR3 sequence (DNA): TGTGCCACCACGGATGGGCGGGAGTACAATGAGCAGTTCTTC. Translated, it gives CATTDGREYNEQFF.

The J gene is TRBJ2-5, the V gene TRBV4-2; TRBD2 matches at 10 bases. Germline values: CDR1 LGHNA, CDR2 YNFKEQ. Germline trimming cut 0 bases from V and 2 bases from J; bases unmatched to any gene: 9. The length of the CDR3 is 18 residues. The CDR3 sequence is CASSQEKSGTSEQETQYF. CDR3 coding DNA: TGTGCCAGCAGCCAAGAAAAGAGCGGGACTAGCGAACAAGAGACCCAGTACTTC.

This clonotype occurred many times. The chain combines TRBV5-1 with TRBJ2-7; D might be TRBD2 (6 bases). Trimming shortened V by 5 bases and J by 1 base, and 16 bases separated the two germline ends. Germline V gene sequence: CDR1 SGHRS, CDR2 YFSETQ. The CDR3 covers 15 residues. The CDR3 is CASSPPSGRSYEQYF. The CDR3 DNA sequence: TGCGCCAGCAGTCCGCCCAGCGGGCGGTCCTACGAGCAGTACTTC.

This clonotype has a count of ten or more. The chain is built from TRBV20-1 and TRBJ2-5, with D maybe TRBD2 (5 bases). V lost 6 bases and J lost 3, with 17 bases in between. The CDR3 has 14 residues. CDR1 DFQATT and CDR2 SNEGSKA come from the germline V gene (reference sequence). DNA for the CDR3: TGCAGTGCCACCTCAATGGGAGTAAAAGAGACCCAGTACTTC. It yields the protein CSATSMGVKETQYF.

This sequence joins TRBV12-3 or TRBV12-4 and TRBJ2-1, with 7 positions matching TRBD2. The length of the CDR3 is 15 residues. Unmatched junction bases numbered 10, after V lost 2 bases and J lost 9 bases. CDR3 DNA sequence: TGTGCCAGCAGTTTAAATCTAGCGGAGCAGGGTGAGCAGTTCTTC. Its translation is CASSLNLAEQGEQFF.

V usage is TRBV3-1 and J usage is TRBJ2-5; 15 bases are a match to TRBD2. CDR1 and CDR2 from the germline V gene are LGHDT and YNNKEL (reference sequence). V gave up 4 bases and J gave up 5 bases; unmatched junction bases: 8. There are 17 residues in the CDR3. CDR3 in DNA: TGTGCCAGCAGCCGTCGGACTAGCGGGAGGGTCGGGGAGACCCAGTACTTC. Protein product: CASSRRTSGRVGETQYF.

This clonotype came up a few times. V gene TRBV2 combines with J gene TRBJ2-1, with unresolved D. V lost 1 base, J lost 4 bases, and 11 bases lay in between. There are 15 residues in the CDR3. CDR1 is SNHLY and CDR2 is FYNNEI in the germline V gene. The CDR3 sequence is CASSEGSQLYNEQFF. DNA for the CDR3: TGTGCCAGCAGTGAAGGGTCCCAGCTGTACAATGAGCAGTTCTTC.

This clonotype was seen ten or more times. The rearrangement links TRBV2 to TRBJ2-7, with 7 nucleotides matching TRBD2. Germline V gene sequence: CDR1 SNHLY, CDR2 FYNNEI. With 3 bases clipped from V and 2 bases from J, the junction kept 7 bases outside the gene matches. The CDR3 is 15 amino acids. For the CDR3, the DNA is TGTGCCAGCAGTGAGCGGAGCGGGGACCCCTACGAGCAGTACTTC. Translating it yields CASSERSGDPYEQYF.

Ten or more counts support this clonotype. CDR3 sequence: CASSLEVTHYEQYF. As DNA, the CDR3 is TGCGCCAGCAGCTTGGAGGTGACACACTACGAGCAGTACTTC. This sequence joins TRBV5-1 and TRBJ2-7; D remains ambiguous. CDR1 and CDR2 from the germline V gene are SGHRS and YFSETQ. Trimming removed 0 bases at V and 3 bases at J, with 10 bases between. This CDR3 contains 14 residues.

The table lists this clonotype with a few counts. The V call is TRBV10-1, the J call TRBJ2-1; no clear D gene. Trimming pared 1 base from V and 10 bases from J, leaving 11 bases between. The CDR3 has 13 amino acids. Germline lookup yields CDR1 WNHNN and CDR2 SYGVQD (reference sequence). CDR3 DNA: TGCGCCAGCAGTGAGTTTGTAGGAGACGAGCAGTTCTTC. Translation: CASSEFVGDEQFF.

This clonotype has a count of ten or more. The chain combines TRBV28 with TRBJ2-1, with D possibly matching TRBD1 (5 bases). CDR3 length: 15 amino acids. Trimming removed 3 bases from V and 3 bases from J, with 12 bases in between. Germline values: CDR1 MDHEN, CDR2 SYDVKM. CDR3 in DNA: TGTGCCAGCAGTTTGGGGCAGGTGCGCTACAATGAGCAGTTCTTC. This sequence encodes CASSLGQVRYNEQFF.

The chain joins TRBV7-9 to TRBJ2-1, with 7 nucleotides matching TRBD2. Germline lookup yields CDR1 SEHNR and CDR2 FQNEAQ (reference sequence). CDR3 length: 16 amino acids. Trimming removed 2 bases from V and 0 bases from J; junction bases left unmatched: 4. The CDR3 DNA reads as TGTGCCAGCAGCTTACCAGCGGGGCGCTCCTACAATGAGCAGTTCTTC. This translates into CASSLPAGRSYNEQFF.

This clonotype was counted many times. The gene calls are TRBV4-2 and TRBJ1-3; a weak D match, TRBD1 (5 bases). This CDR3 spans 15 amino acids. Germline V CDR1 and CDR2: LGHNA, YNFKEQ. V lost 2 bases, J lost 2 bases, and 10 bases lay in between. CDR3 sequence (DNA): TGTGCCAGCAGCCAAAGCCCGGGGGCTGGAAACACCATATATTTT. Translation gives CASSQSPGAGNTIYF.

The V and J genes are TRBV28 and TRBJ2-7; D call uncertain. Trimming removed 2 bases at V and 0 bases at J, with 8 bases between. The CDR3 consists of 14 residues. Germline V gives CDR1 MDHEN, CDR2 SYDVKM. The DNA of the CDR3 is TGTGCCAGCAGTTTAGAAAGCGTCTCCTACGAGCAGTACTTC. Amino acids: CASSLESVSYEQYF.

This clonotype has a count of ten or more. This chain connects TRBV3-1 to TRBJ2-7; no definite D call. Germline assignment: CDR1 LGHDT and CDR2 YNNKEL (reference sequence). The CDR3 loop spans 14 amino acids. V was clipped by 1 base and J by 0 bases, with 7 bases between them. CDR3 sequence reads: CASSQGHSSYEQYF. CDR3 coding DNA: TGTGCCAGCAGCCAAGGACACAGCTCCTACGAGCAGTACTTC.

The V call is TRBV2, the J call TRBJ2-1; tentatively, D is TRBD1 or TRBD2 (5 bases each). V lost 6 bases and J 9 bases, leaving 15 bases between the germline ends. Germline V gene sequence: CDR1 SNHLY, CDR2 FYNNEI. There are 13 residues in the CDR3. The CDR3 bases are TGTGCCAGCAGCGCCGGACAAGGGAGTGAGCAGTTCTTC. Residues: CASSAGQGSEQFF.

This clonotype was seen at least ten times. The chain recombines TRBV13 with TRBJ2-1; no clear D gene. The germline V gene has CDR1 PRHDT and CDR2 FYEKMQ (reference sequence). Trimming removed 5 bases at V and 1 base at J, with 15 bases between. The CDR3 totals 16 residues. As DNA, the CDR3 is TGTGCCAGCAGCCGAGGCGCAACTCCGTCCTACAATGAGCAGTTCTTC. Its translation: CASSRGATPSYNEQFF.